The following is a TCR beta chain sequence with its context. This entry comes from a study of preoperative IRX-2 immunotherapy in early breast cancer. The CDR3 has 15 amino acids. V was clipped by 4 bases and J by 5 bases, with 17 bases between them. TCRdb's copy holds only in-frame clones and misses some; the assay was immunoSEQ multiplex PCR. The data hold approximately 100,000 clones, with just over 85% observed a single time. Regarding treatment: preoperative locoregional IRX-2 cytokine immunotherapy. Preoperative locoregional IRX-2 cytokine immunotherapy was tested in the phase Ib source study. This receptor was taken from a human donor with breast cancer. Here the sequenced sample was tumor tissue, taken after IRX-2 immunotherapy. The chain links TRBV7-1 to TRBJ1-1; D is perhaps TRBD1 (5 bases). TRBV7-1 is an open reading frame whose function is uncertain. The DNA of the CDR3 is TGTGCCAGCAGCTTAGGTGCTGGGGGAGGTACTGAAGCTTTCTTT. Amino acids: CASSLGAGGGTEAFF.